A single sample is the source of the 26 T cell receptor gamma chains below, sequenced in a study of gamma-delta T cells after stem cell transplantation. TCRdb re-called the RT-PCR reads through CATT. The table shows about 690 gamma-chain clones, with 11% occurring only once. Sequencing was done on a sample of gamma-delta T cells. The receptors derive from a human donor. It is not recorded whose cells these are; they may come from a transplant donor.

In regard to this clone: A much larger clone sits a single nucleotide away, making a read error possible. Other nucleotide sequences from this sample produce the same CDR3. The V gene is TRGV9, the J gene TRGJP. This CDR3 has 17 residues. V trimming: 0 bases; J trimming: 7 bases; junction bases outside the gene matches: 6. Germline V gene sequence: CDR1 GITISATS, CDR2 ISYDGTV (reference sequence). The DNA for the CDR3 is TGTGCCTTGTGGGAGGTGCAGAAGGAGTTGGGCAAAAAAATCAAGGTATTT. Translated: CALWEVQKELGKKIKVF.

This clone is large in the sample. In the same sample, other DNA sequences code for this CDR3. The chain recombines TRGV9 with TRGJP. The V gene end was trimmed by 2 bases and the J gene end by 6 bases; junction bases not matched to a gene: 4. The CDR3 is 16 residues long. CDR1 is GITISATS and CDR2 is ISYDGTV in the germline V gene (reference sequence). The CDR3 coding sequence is TGTGCCTTGTGGGAGGCGCCAGAGTTGGGCAAAAAAATCAAGGTATTT. It yields the protein CALWEAPELGKKIKVF.

This clone ranks as large (0.1 to 1%). This CDR3 is also generated by other DNA sequences in the sample. The chain couples TRGV9 to TRGJP. In germline, CDR1 is GITISATS, CDR2 ISYDGTV (reference sequence). The CDR3 spans 17 residues. V lost 3 bases, J lost 8 bases, and 10 bases stayed unmatched. CDR3 in DNA: TGTGCCTTGTGGGAGTCCGAGGGGAAGTTGGGCAAAAAAATCAAGGTATTT. This codes for CALWESEGKLGKKIKVF.

J is TRGJP and V is TRGV9. The germline V gene encodes CDR1 GITISATS and CDR2 ISYDGTV (reference sequence). CDR3 size: 17 residues. The junction had 7 bases not matched to a gene; V was cut back by 2 bases and J by 6 bases. CDR3 in DNA: TGTGCCTTGTGGGAGGCTAAGGGAGAGTTGGGCAAAAAAATCAAGGTATTT. Its protein is CALWEAKGELGKKIKVF.

As to this clone: A read error is the likely source, as a far larger clone sits one nucleotide away. The chain combines TRGV1 with TRGJP2. TRGV1 falls under the ORF class, with uncertain function. The CDR3 spans 14 residues. The CDR3 reads CANWDSGSDWIKTF. The CDR3 DNA follows: TGTGCCAACTGGGACAGTGGTAGTGATTGGATCAAGACGTTT.

The chain combines TRGV9 with TRGJP. CDR3 length: 17 amino acids. The germline V gene has CDR1 GITISATS and CDR2 ISYDGTV (reference sequence). The V segment lost 4 bases and the J segment 4 bases; nucleotides outside the gene matches: 7. CDR3 DNA: TGTGCCTTGTGGGATGCAGAACAAGAGTTGGGCAAAAAAATCAAGGTATTT. This encodes CALWDAEQELGKKIKVF.

Points on this clone: The protein TCRdb lists differs from the translation of the DNA at residue 6; the protein given here is translated from the DNA itself. This CDR3 is also generated by other DNA sequences in the sample. CDR3 sequence (DNA): TGTGCCTTGTGGGAAAGTCAAGAGTTGGGCAAAAAAATCAAGGTATTT. Translation gives CALWESQELGKKIKVF. The rearrangement links TRGV9 to TRGJP. V lost 4 bases to trimming and J lost 4 bases; unmatched junction nucleotides: 4. The length of the CDR3 is 16 residues. Looked up from germline, CDR1 is GITISATS and CDR2 is ISYDGTV (reference sequence).

This clone has a handful of counts. The germline gene is not matched at one end of the junction; a read error may be the cause. The sample carries other DNA sequences with the same CDR3. V gene TRGV9 combines with J gene TRGJP. The CDR3 is 17 residues long. CDR1 is GITISATS, CDR2 ISYDGTV, per germline (reference sequence). The CDR3 protein is CALWENTKELGKKIKVF. In nucleotides, the CDR3 is TGTGCCTTGTGGGAAAATACTAAAGAGTTAGGCAAAAAAATCAAGGTATTT.

The table lists this clone with a few counts. The chain links TRGV2 to TRGJ1 or TRGJ2. The CDR3 totals 13 residues. V shed 1 base and J 4 bases; nucleotides not matched to a gene: 4. In germline, CDR1 is EGSNGY, CDR2 YDSYNSKV. The CDR3, as DNA: TGTGCCACCTGGGACGGAATCTATTATAAGAAACTCTTT. Residues: CATWDGIYYKKLF.

The gene calls are TRGV9 and TRGJP. V shed 0 bases, J shed 7 bases, and the junction held 6 bases outside the gene matches. This CDR3 region has 17 residues. Germline CDR1 GITISATS, CDR2 ISYDGTV (reference sequence). The CDR3 DNA sequence: TGTGCCTTGTGGGAGGTGTTCCGGGAGTTGGGCAAAAAAATCAAGGTATTT. This translates into CALWEVFRELGKKIKVF.

This clone was seen a handful of times. The CDR3 bases are TGTGCCTTGTGGGAGTCTGGGGAGTTGGGCAAAAAAATCAAGGTATTT. This encodes CALWESGELGKKIKVF. The chain is built from TRGV9 and TRGJP. Trimming took 3 bases from V and 7 from J; bases not matched to a gene: 6. The germline gives CDR1 GITISATS, CDR2 ISYDGTV (reference sequence). The CDR3 contains 16 residues.

Within the sample, this clone is large. A much larger clonotype is one base distant, so this may be a read error. The same CDR3 arises from other DNA sequences in this sample as well. The chain links TRGV9 to TRGJP. Germline V gene lookup returns CDR1 GITISATS and CDR2 ISYDGTV (reference sequence). The J segment lost 4 bases and the V segment lost 3 bases, leaving 3 bases of the junction unmatched. The CDR3 contains 16 residues. Written as DNA, the CDR3 is TGTGCCTTGTGGGAGATTCAAGAGTTGGGCAAAAAAATCAAGGTATTT. Encoded protein: CALWEIQELGKKIKVF.

This clone was counted only a few times. This same CDR3 is encoded by further DNA sequences in the sample. The V call is TRGV9, the J call TRGJP. The germline V gene has CDR1 GITISATS and CDR2 ISYDGTV (reference sequence). V shed 1 base and J 4 bases; nucleotides not matched to a gene: 4. The length of the CDR3 is 17 residues. CDR3 residues: CALWEVPQELGKKIKVF. The CDR3 DNA reads TGTGCCTTGTGGGAGGTACCCCAAGAGTTGGGCAAAAAAATCAAGGTATTT.

This chain uses TRGV9 with TRGJP. Germline loops: CDR1 GITISATS, CDR2 ISYDGTV (reference sequence). Trimming at V came to 3 bases and at J to 7 bases, leaving 9 bases not matched to a gene. CDR3 length equals 17 residues. The CDR3 reads CALWEFREELGKKIKVF. The CDR3 nucleotides are TGTGCCTTGTGGGAGTTTCGGGAGGAGTTGGGCAAAAAAATCAAGGTATTT.

This clone was seen only a few times. The chain is built from TRGV9 and TRGJP. The germline V gene encodes CDR1 GITISATS and CDR2 ISYDGTV (reference sequence). After removal of 3 bases from V and 7 bases from J, the junction contained 9 bases not matched to a gene. The CDR3 is made up of 17 amino acids. The CDR3 loop reads CALWETHRELGKKIKVF. CDR3 bases: TGTGCCTTGTGGGAGACGCATCGGGAGTTGGGCAAAAAAATCAAGGTATTT.

J is TRGJP and V is TRGV9. With 0 bases clipped from V and 7 bases from J, the junction kept 15 bases outside the gene matches. Germline V gene sequence: CDR1 GITISATS, CDR2 ISYDGTV (reference sequence). The CDR3 consists of 20 residues. The CDR3 region has the DNA TGTGCCTTGTGGGAGGTGCGTCGTCCGCTGTGGGAGTTGGGCAAAAAAATCAAGGTATTT. Residues: CALWEVRRPLWELGKKIKVF.

By share, this clone counts as large. CDR3 DNA: TGTGCCTTGTGGGAGCTCCAAGAGTTGGGCAAAAAAATCAAGGTATTT. Protein product: CALWELQELGKKIKVF. The chain carries TRGV9 and TRGJP. The CDR3 loop spans 16 amino acids. Trimming removed 3 bases from V and 4 bases from J; junction bases left unmatched: 3. The germline CDR1 and CDR2 sequences are GITISATS and ISYDGTV (reference sequence).

This chain links TRGV9 with TRGJP. The CDR3 has 21 residues. The junction had 16 bases not matched to a gene; V was cut back by 1 base and J by 4 bases. CDR1 and CDR2 (germline): GITISATS, ISYDGTV (reference sequence). CDR3 nucleotides: TGTGCCTTGTGGGAGGTAATTCCAACCGATTCACAAGAGTTGGGCAAAAAAATCAAGGTATTT. It yields the protein CALWEVIPTDSQELGKKIKVF.

In this sample, this clone turned up once. A much larger clone differs from this one at a single base, so this may be a read error. Other DNA sequences in this specimen translate into the identical CDR3. The rearrangement links TRGV9 to TRGJP. CDR1 and CDR2 from the germline V gene are GITISATS and ISYDGTV (reference sequence). The CDR3 is 18 residues long. In DNA form, the CDR3 reads TGTGCCTTGTGGGAGGGCCCCAAGGAAGAGTTGGGTAAAAAAATCAAGGTATTT. It translates to CALWEGPKEELGKKIKVF.

The chain employs TRGV9 and TRGJP. CDR1 GITISATS and CDR2 ISYDGTV come from the germline V gene (reference sequence). CDR3 length equals 15 residues. V lost 2 bases and J lost 12; bases outside the gene matches: 7. CDR3 sequence: CALWEGSEGKKIKVF. The CDR3 DNA is TGTGCCTTGTGGGAGGGCTCCGAGGGCAAAAAAATCAAGGTATTT.

Regarding this clone: The DNA translation disagrees with the TCRdb protein at residue 11, so the protein in this description comes from the DNA. CDR3 nucleotide sequence: TGTGCCTTGTGGGATGTTCAAGAGTTGGGCGAAAAAATCAAGGTATTT. This translates into CALWDVQELGEKIKVF. The V gene is TRGV9, the J gene TRGJP. In germline, CDR1 is GITISATS, CDR2 ISYDGTV (reference sequence). This CDR3 has 16 amino acids.

This clone has just a few counts. The V call is TRGV9, the J call TRGJP. V lost 3 bases to trimming and J lost 7 bases; unmatched junction nucleotides: 6. This CDR3 has 16 amino acids. Germline assignment: CDR1 GITISATS and CDR2 ISYDGTV (reference sequence). This chain's CDR3 is CALWERWELGKKIKVF. The CDR3 DNA reads TGTGCCTTGTGGGAGAGGTGGGAGTTGGGCAAAAAAATCAAGGTATTT.

In the case of this clone: This is likely an artifact of a read error, given a far larger clone one base away. Other DNA sequences of this sample code for an identical CDR3. This chain links TRGV3 with TRGJP2. The ends lost 1 base at V and 5 bases at J; junction bases unmatched: 4. The length of the CDR3 is 14 residues. Germline values: CDR1 VTNTFY, CDR2 YDVSTARD (reference sequence). The CDR3 nucleotides are TGTGCCACCTGGGACAGTGGCAGTGATTGGATCAAGACGTTT. It translates to CATWDSGSDWIKTF.

This clone occurred a few times. The rearrangement links TRGV9 to TRGJ1 or TRGJ2. V lost 0 bases, J lost 8 bases, and 7 bases stayed unmatched. The CDR3 spans 13 residues. Germline lookup yields CDR1 GITISATS and CDR2 ISYDGTV (reference sequence). Here the CDR3 DNA reads TGTGCCTTGTGGGAGGTGCCGTCCCATAAGAAACTCTTT. As protein: CALWEVPSHKKLF.

In the case of this clone: A much larger clonotype is one base distant, so this may be a read error. J is TRGJP and V is TRGV9. CDR1 GITISATS and CDR2 ISYDGTV come from the germline V gene (reference sequence). The CDR3 runs to 18 residues. CDR3 amino acids: CALWEVQSEELCKKIKVF. CDR3 nucleotide sequence: TGTGCCTTGTGGGAGGTGCAAAGTGAAGAGTTGTGCAAAAAAATCAAGGTATTT.

This clone was seen more than once but under ten times. The chain uses TRGV9 and TRGJP. Germline CDR1 GITISATS, CDR2 ISYDGTV (reference sequence). Trimming removed 2 bases from V and 7 bases from J; junction bases left unmatched: 5. There are 16 residues in the CDR3. The CDR3, as DNA: TGTGCCTTGTGGGAGGCGGAGGAGTTGGGCAAAAAAATCAAGGTATTT. Translated: CALWEAEELGKKIKVF.